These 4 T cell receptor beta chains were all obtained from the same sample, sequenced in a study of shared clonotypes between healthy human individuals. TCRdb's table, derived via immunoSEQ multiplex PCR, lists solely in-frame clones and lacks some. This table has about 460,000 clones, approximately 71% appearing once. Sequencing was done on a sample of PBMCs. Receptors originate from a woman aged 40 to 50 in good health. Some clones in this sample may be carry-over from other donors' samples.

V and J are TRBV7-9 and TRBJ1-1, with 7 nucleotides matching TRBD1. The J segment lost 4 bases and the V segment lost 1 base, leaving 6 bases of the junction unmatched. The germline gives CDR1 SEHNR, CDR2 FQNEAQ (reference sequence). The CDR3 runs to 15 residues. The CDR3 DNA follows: TGTGCCAGCAGCTTAGGCCCCAGGGGGTTCACTGAAGCTTTCTTT. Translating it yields CASSLGPRGFTEAFF.

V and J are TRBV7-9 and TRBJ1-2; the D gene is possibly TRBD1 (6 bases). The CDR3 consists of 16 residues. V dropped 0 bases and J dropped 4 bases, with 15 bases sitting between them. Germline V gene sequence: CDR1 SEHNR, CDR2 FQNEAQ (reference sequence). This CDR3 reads CASSLAAGGLIYGYTF. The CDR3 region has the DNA TGTGCCAGCAGCTTAGCGGCCGGGGGGCTTATCTATGGCTACACCTTC.

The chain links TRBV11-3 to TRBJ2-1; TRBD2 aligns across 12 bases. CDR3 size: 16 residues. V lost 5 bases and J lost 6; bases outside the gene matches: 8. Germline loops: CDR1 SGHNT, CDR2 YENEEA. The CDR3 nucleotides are TGTGCCAGCAGCACCGAAGGGACTAGCGGGCTCAATGAGCAGTTCTTC. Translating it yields CASSTEGTSGLNEQFF.

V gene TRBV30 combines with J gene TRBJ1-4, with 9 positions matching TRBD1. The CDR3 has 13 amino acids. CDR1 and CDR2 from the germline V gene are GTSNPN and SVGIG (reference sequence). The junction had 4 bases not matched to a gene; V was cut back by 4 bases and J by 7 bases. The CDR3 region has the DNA TGTGCCTGGAACAGGGGGCTTGGTGAAAAACTGTTTTTT. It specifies CAWNRGLGEKLFF. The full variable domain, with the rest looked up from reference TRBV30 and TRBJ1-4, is SQTIHQWPATLVQPVGSPLSLECTVEGTSNPNLYWYRQAAGRGLQLLFYSVGIGQISSEVPQNLSASRPQDRQFILSSKKLLLSDSGFYLCAWNRGLGEKLFFGSGTQLSVL.